This entry lists 16 T cell receptor beta chains sequenced from one sample in a study of blood T cell repertoires in COVID-19. This table comes from immunoSEQ multiplex PCR, and its TCRdb copy is limited to in-frame clones, with some not included. The sample comprises nearly 70,000 clones, about four fifths of which are singletons, and roughly a tenth rests with the top ten. The sample taken for sequencing was peripheral blood. The receptors originated from a woman of 80 years or more with acute or convalescent COVID-19.

V usage is TRBV21-1 and J usage is TRBJ1-1; TRBD1, the D gene given by the table, was not confirmed from the DNA. TRBV21-1 is noted as a pseudogene. This CDR3 region has 15 residues. CDR3 amino acids: CASYVAGTGNTEAFF. CDR3 coding DNA: TGTGCCAGCTACGTCGCCGGGACAGGGAACACTGAAGCTTTCTTT.

The chain uses TRBV5-1 and TRBJ2-4; D is possibly TRBD2 (5 bases). The V end was cut by 0 bases, the J end by 0 bases, with 10 bases between. Looked up from germline, CDR1 is SGHRS and CDR2 is YFSETQ. This CDR3 contains 16 residues. The chain's CDR3 is CASSLVGGLAKNIQYF. The CDR3 DNA reads as TGCGCCAGCAGCTTGGTGGGCGGACTAGCCAAAAACATTCAGTACTTC.

This chain uses TRBV6-2 or TRBV6-3 with TRBJ2-1; 9 bases match TRBD2. There are 17 residues in the CDR3. The germline V gene has CDR1 MNHEY and CDR2 SVGEGT. After removal of 0 bases from V and 4 bases from J, the junction contained 7 bases not matched to a gene. The CDR3 here is CASSYSPGTSNYNEQFF. The CDR3 DNA reads TGTGCCAGCAGTTACTCTCCCGGGACTAGCAATTACAATGAGCAGTTCTTC.

The chain uses TRBV3-1 (or the pseudogene TRBV3-2) and TRBJ2-1; the match to TRBD2 covers 12 bases. The CDR3 covers 15 residues. The V gene's germline CDR1 is LGHDT and CDR2 YNNKEL (reference sequence). V lost 3 bases to trimming and J lost 9 bases; unmatched junction nucleotides: 6. The chain's CDR3 is CASSHPSGGGVEQFF. The DNA for the CDR3 is TGTGCCAGCAGCCACCCTAGCGGGGGGGGCGTTGAGCAGTTCTTC.

The chain joins TRBV7-2 to TRBJ1-2, with no clear D. Trimming left V 3 bases short and J 1 base short, with 6 bases between. This CDR3 is 13 amino acids long. Germline CDR1 is SGHTA and CDR2 is FQGNSA. The CDR3 nucleotides are TGTGCCAGCAGCTTCCCCGGTAACTATGGCTACACCTTC. It codes for CASSFPGNYGYTF.

The chain recombines TRBV6-5 with TRBJ2-7, with TRBD2 matching over 8 bases. The trim removed 6 bases at V and 1 base at J, leaving 5 bases unmatched. The V gene's germline CDR1 is MNHEY and CDR2 SVGAGI. This CDR3 contains 14 residues. CDR3 sequence reads: CASSKAGESYEQYF. The CDR3 DNA reads as TGTGCCAGCAGCAAAGCGGGGGAATCCTACGAGCAGTACTTC.

This chain uses TRBV7-2 with TRBJ2-2, with 7 nucleotides matching TRBD2. V trimming: 3 bases; J trimming: 6 bases; junction bases outside the gene matches: 10. This CDR3 has 16 residues. Germline V gene sequence: CDR1 SGHTA, CDR2 FQGNSA. The CDR3 DNA reads TGTGCCAGCAGCTTGGGTCTCGGGAGGTATCCCGGGGAGCTGTTTTTT. Translating it yields CASSLGLGRYPGELFF.

With regard to this clone: This specimen includes other DNA sequences encoding the same CDR3. V and J are TRBV27 and TRBJ1-3; D gene unclear. Trimming stripped 3 bases from V and 0 bases from J, with 9 bases between. The CDR3 spans 15 residues. Germline V gives CDR1 MNHEY, CDR2 SMNVEV (reference sequence). The CDR3: CASSLKRNSGNTIYF. CDR3 coding DNA: TGTGCCAGCAGTTTGAAGAGAAACTCTGGAAACACCATATATTTT.

The rearrangement uses TRBV5-1 and TRBJ1-2; D not certain. The V end lost 0 bases, the J end lost 5 bases, and 17 bases lay between the germline ends. The CDR3 contains 16 residues. Germline CDR1 SGHRS, CDR2 YFSETQ. The CDR3 reads CASSLVPDYATYGYTF. The CDR3 DNA sequence: TGCGCCAGCAGCTTGGTTCCAGACTACGCTACGTATGGCTACACCTTC.

This chain connects TRBV3-1 (or the pseudogene TRBV3-2) to TRBJ1-6; TRBD1 might be the D (5 bases). Germline-derived CDR1 and CDR2 are LGHDT and YNNKEL (reference sequence). This CDR3 has 13 residues. Trimming took off 6 bases at V and 10 bases at J, with 13 bases between the two ends. The DNA for the CDR3 is TGTGCCAGCAGTCGGGGGATTAGGTCACCCCTCCACTTT. It translates to CASSRGIRSPLHF.

The chain combines TRBV29-1 with TRBJ2-1; maybe TRBD1 (6 bases). Germline values: CDR1 SQVTM, CDR2 ANQGSEA. Between the trimmed V and J ends, which lost 2 bases and 8 bases, there was a span of 16 bases. This CDR3 contains 14 residues. The CDR3 region has the DNA TGCAGCGTTGAAAAGGGAAGCGCAGGGGATGAGCAGTTCTTC. Protein: CSVEKGSAGDEQFF.

CDR3 in DNA: TGCGCCAGCAGCCAAGGAGACTATGGCTACACCTTC. This gives the protein CASSQGDYGYTF. This chain joins TRBV4-1 and TRBJ1-2; no firm D call. V lost 1 base and J 3 bases, leaving 3 bases between the germline ends. The CDR3 totals 12 residues. Per the germline V gene, CDR1 is MGHRA and CDR2 is YSYEKL.

This chain connects TRBV27 to TRBJ1-2, with 9 bases lining up with TRBD1. Germline values: CDR1 MNHEY, CDR2 SMNVEV (reference sequence). CDR3 length equals 16 residues. V lost 6 bases, J lost 4 bases, and 12 bases stayed unmatched. This CDR3 reads CASSLQSGTGLYGYTF. CDR3 nucleotides: TGTGCCAGCAGCCTCCAATCCGGGACAGGGCTCTATGGCTACACCTTC.

The chain carries TRBV4-1 and TRBJ2-3; D not certain. Germline assignment: CDR1 MGHRA and CDR2 YSYEKL. CDR3 length: 15 residues. Trimming left V 0 bases short and J 6 bases short, with 13 bases between. CDR3 loop: CASSQDGPVGDTQYF. The CDR3 coding sequence is TGCGCCAGCAGCCAAGATGGGCCTGTAGGTGATACGCAGTATTTT.

The chain combines TRBV6-5 with TRBJ1-2; 7 nucleotides align to TRBD1. Germline trimming cut 4 bases from V and 2 bases from J; bases unmatched to any gene: 4. The CDR3 is 14 amino acids. Germline assignment: CDR1 MNHEY and CDR2 SVGAGI. The CDR3 spells CASSWDSQNYGYTF. The CDR3 DNA follows: TGTGCCAGCAGTTGGGACAGCCAAAACTATGGCTACACCTTC.

The genes are TRBV29-1 and TRBJ2-2; 9 bases are shared with TRBD1. Germline assignment: CDR1 SQVTM and CDR2 ANQGSEA. V trimming: 4 bases; J trimming: 6 bases; junction bases outside the gene matches: 9. The CDR3 length is 15 residues. CDR3 region: CSVGTGTGYSGELFF. The CDR3 DNA sequence: TGCAGCGTTGGCACCGGGACAGGGTATTCCGGGGAGCTGTTTTTT.